The clone carrying this T cell receptor beta chain has a count of ten or more. The antigen remains unidentified. The read ends 3 residues before the CDR3 terminus; that terminus is restored from the germline J gene. These data are taken from a study of T cell clonality in common variable immunodeficiency. Study-level findings and limits: Links between repertoire features and CVID complications were heterogeneity-limited. Shared TCRbeta clones were fewer between CVID subjects than controls.

TCRdb's table, derived via immunoSEQ multiplex PCR, lists solely in-frame clones and lacks some. The sample contains 45,000 to 55,000 clones, none of them singletons. V was clipped by 7 bases and J by 0 bases, with 4 bases between them. CDR1 is SNHLY and CDR2 is FYNNEI in the germline V gene. The CDR3 runs to 12 residues. This clonotype originated in a person aged 18 to 75 in good health. The chain has TRBV2 and TRBJ2-4, with no clear D. Specimen: peripheral blood mononuclear cells. Partial CDR3 DNA: TGTGCCAGCACTATAGCCAAAAACATT. Its protein product is CASTIAKNI. In full, the CDR3 is CASTIAKNIQYF.